The rows below give T cell receptor beta chains drawn from one sample of a study of blood T cell repertoires in COVID-19. Profiling relied on immunoSEQ multiplex PCR, and the TCRdb table lists in-frame clones only, not all of them. Among about 69,000 clones listed, approximately 79% were seen once. The sequenced sample consisted of peripheral blood. The receptors stem from a human donor in a cohort sampled during active COVID-19. The CDR3 runs from the conserved cysteine through the conserved F or W. D genes are given only for firm matches. Rows may omit the clone size; those that give it use once, few, many or a size class.

D gene: TRBD1
clone size: NA
V gene: TRBV11-2
J gene: TRBJ2-7
CDR3 DNA: TGTGCCAGCAGCAGACGGGGGACAGGGTCTCAGGGGCAGTACTTC
CDR3 protein: CASSRRGTGSQGQYF

D gene: NA
clone size: few
V gene: TRBV19
J gene: TRBJ1-5
CDR3 DNA: TGTGCCAGCAAGCCGGGACAACTCAATCAGCCCCAGCATTTT
CDR3 protein: CASKPGQLNQPQHF

D gene: TRBD1
clone size: NA
V gene: TRBV6-5
J gene: TRBJ1-6
CDR3 DNA: TGTGCCAGCAGACGGGACAGGGGGGACAATTCACCCCTCCACTTT
CDR3 protein: CASRRDRGDNSPLHF

D gene: TRBD1
clone size: NA
V gene: TRBV12-3/TRBV12-4
J gene: TRBJ1-1
CDR3 DNA: TGTGCCAGCAGACGTATGGTGGACAGGGAAGCTTTCTTT
CDR3 protein: CASRRMVDREAFF

D gene: NA
clone size: many
V gene: TRBV7-2
J gene: TRBJ1-5
CDR3 DNA: TGTGCCAGCAGCTTACGTCAGGGTAGCAATCAGCCCCAGCATTTT
CDR3 protein: CASSLRQGSNQPQHF

D gene: NA
clone size: NA
V gene: TRBV3-1/TRBV3-2
J gene: TRBJ2-2
CDR3 DNA: TGTGCCAGCAGCCCGATCGGAGACGCCTCCGGGGAGCTGTTTTTT
CDR3 protein: CASSPIGDASGELFF

D gene: TRBD1
clone size: NA
V gene: TRBV5-4
J gene: TRBJ2-7
CDR3 DNA: TGTGCCAGCAGCCCTGGGACAGGGGGGAGGCAGTACTTC
CDR3 protein: CASSPGTGGRQYF

D gene: NA
clone size: NA
V gene: TRBV10-1
J gene: TRBJ1-2
CDR3 DNA: TGCGCCAGCAGTGAGTCTCCGGACTCCTTCTATGGCTACACCTTC
CDR3 protein: CASSESPDSFYGYTF

D gene: TRBD1
clone size: NA
V gene: TRBV10-2
J gene: TRBJ1-1
CDR3 DNA: TGCGCCAGCAGTGACCCCGGGACAGGGACCACTGAAGCTTTCTTT
CDR3 protein: CASSDPGTGTTEAFF

D gene: TRBD2
clone size: NA
V gene: TRBV5-6
J gene: TRBJ2-7
CDR3 DNA: TGTGCCAGCAGCTACGGGGGGGCCGGCGAGCAGTACTTC
CDR3 protein: CASSYGGAGEQYF

D gene: NA
clone size: NA
V gene: TRBV19
J gene: TRBJ2-3
CDR3 DNA: TGTGCCAGTAGTCCCCGGACTAGCACAGATACGCAGTATTTT
CDR3 protein: CASSPRTSTDTQYF

D gene: NA
clone size: NA
V gene: TRBV19
J gene: TRBJ1-1
CDR3 DNA: TGTGCCAGTACCCGCGGGAGCCACCTGGTGAACACTGAAGCTTTCTTT
CDR3 protein: CASTRGSHLVNTEAFF

D gene: TRBD1
clone size: NA
V gene: TRBV10-3
J gene: TRBJ1-6
CDR3 DNA: TGTGCCAGCGAACAGGGGGCCAATTCACCCCTCCACTTT
CDR3 protein: CASEQGANSPLHF

D gene: NA
clone size: few
V gene: TRBV10-3
J gene: TRBJ2-7
CDR3 DNA: TGTGCCATCAGTGAGTCGCCAAGCGAGGAGATCCACGAGCAGTACTTC
CDR3 protein: CAISESPSEEIHEQYF

D gene: TRBD1
clone size: NA
V gene: TRBV7-9
J gene: TRBJ2-2
CDR3 DNA: TGTGCCAGCATCCCAGGGACAGGGGCCACCGGGGAGCTGTTTTTT
CDR3 protein: CASIPGTGATGELFF

D gene: NA
clone size: NA
V gene: TRBV19
J gene: TRBJ1-4
CDR3 DNA: TGTGCCAGTAGTATCCCCAGGACAGACAGGAATGAAAAACTGTTTTTT
CDR3 protein: CASSIPRTDRNEKLFF

D gene: NA
clone size: NA
V gene: TRBV5-4
J gene: TRBJ2-5
CDR3 DNA: TGTGCCAGCAGCTTGGAACAGTCTCTTACCCAGTACTTC
CDR3 protein: CASSLEQSLTQYF

D gene: NA
clone size: NA
V gene: TRBV6-5
J gene: TRBJ2-1
CDR3 DNA: TGTGCCAGCAGTAATAGAGCGAGCTCCTACAATGAGCAGTTCTTC
CDR3 protein: CASSNRASSYNEQFF

D gene: NA
clone size: NA
V gene: TRBV28
J gene: TRBJ2-2
CDR3 DNA: TGTGCCAGCAGCATAACAGGAAACACCGGGGAGCTGTTTTTT
CDR3 protein: CASSITGNTGELFF

D gene: TRBD1
clone size: NA
V gene: TRBV15
J gene: TRBJ2-7
CDR3 DNA: TGTGCCACCAGCTTCGGGACAGGGAAGGCCTACGAGCAGTACTTC
CDR3 protein: CATSFGTGKAYEQYF

D gene: TRBD1
clone size: NA
V gene: TRBV9
J gene: TRBJ1-2
CDR3 DNA: TGTGCCAGCAGCGTAGGTACAGGGGGCGACTATGGCTACACCTTC
CDR3 protein: CASSVGTGGDYGYTF

D gene: NA
clone size: once
V gene: TRBV5-6
J gene: TRBJ2-5
CDR3 DNA: TGTGCCAGCAGCTTGGGCGTAGCCGACGGGACCCAGTACTTC
CDR3 protein: CASSLGVADGTQYF

D gene: NA
clone size: NA
V gene: TRBV20-1
J gene: TRBJ2-7
CDR3 DNA: TGCAGTGCTAGTTCGTTTAGCGGAAGCTACGAGCAGTACTTC
CDR3 protein: CSASSFSGSYEQYF

D gene: NA
clone size: few
V gene: TRBV30
J gene: TRBJ1-5
CDR3 DNA: TGTGCCTGGAGTGTAGGAGTGGGCAATCAGCCCCAGCATTTT
CDR3 protein: CAWSVGVGNQPQHF

D gene: NA
clone size: NA
V gene: TRBV27
J gene: TRBJ2-3
CDR3 DNA: TGTGCCAGCAGTTTATTTAGCACAGGGACCGATACGCAGTATTTT
CDR3 protein: CASSLFSTGTDTQYF

D gene: TRBD1
clone size: NA
V gene: TRBV6-2/TRBV6-3
J gene: TRBJ1-2
CDR3 DNA: TGTGCCAGCAGTTCCACTCCCACAGGGGGCGGCTACACCTTC
CDR3 protein: CASSSTPTGGGYTF

D gene: TRBD1
clone size: NA
V gene: TRBV28
J gene: TRBJ1-2
CDR3 DNA: TGTGCCAGCAGATCCGGGACAGAGATCTATGGCTACACCTTC
CDR3 protein: CASRSGTEIYGYTF

D gene: TRBD2
clone size: few
V gene: TRBV7-6
J gene: TRBJ2-6
CDR3 DNA: TGTGCCAGCAGCCCCCTGGGGGGGTCCGGGGCCAACGTCCTGACTTTC
CDR3 protein: CASSPLGGSGANVLTF

D gene: NA
clone size: NA
V gene: TRBV5-1
J gene: TRBJ2-5
CDR3 DNA: TGCGCCAGCTCTGGCGGGGCAGGGGGGGAGACCCAGTACTTC
CDR3 protein: CASSGGAGGETQYF

D gene: NA
clone size: NA
V gene: TRBV5-5
J gene: TRBJ2-3
CDR3 DNA: TGTGCCAGCAGCCTGGACTTATCAGATACGCAGTATTTT
CDR3 protein: CASSLDLSDTQYF

D gene: NA
clone size: NA
V gene: TRBV11-3
J gene: TRBJ2-1
CDR3 DNA: TGTGCCAGCAGCTCCCTAACGAGCTCCTACAATGAGCAGTTCTTC
CDR3 protein: CASSSLTSSYNEQFF

D gene: NA
clone size: NA
V gene: TRBV7-9
J gene: TRBJ1-1
CDR3 DNA: TGTGCCAGCAGCCCGATGGGGAGTTATGTTGAAGCTTTCTTT
CDR3 protein: CASSPMGSYVEAFF

D gene: NA
clone size: NA
V gene: TRBV28
J gene: TRBJ2-7
CDR3 DNA: TGTGCCAGCAGTTCTAGGCGGGTGCAGTACTTC
CDR3 protein: CASSSRRVQYF

D gene: TRBD2
clone size: NA
V gene: TRBV6-6
J gene: TRBJ2-3
CDR3 DNA: TGTGCCAGCAGTTCCTCAAGCGGGAGGGGCACAGATACGCAGTATTTT
CDR3 protein: CASSSSSGRGTDTQYF

D gene: TRBD1
clone size: NA
V gene: TRBV5-1
J gene: TRBJ2-1
CDR3 DNA: TGCGCCAGCAGCCCGGACAGGGGGTCCTACAATGAGCAGTTCTTC
CDR3 protein: CASSPDRGSYNEQFF

D gene: TRBD1
clone size: NA
V gene: TRBV30
J gene: TRBJ1-2
CDR3 DNA: TGTGCCTTCCGGGACAGCTATGGCTACACCTTC
CDR3 protein: CAFRDSYGYTF

D gene: TRBD1
clone size: many
V gene: TRBV25-1
J gene: TRBJ2-7
CDR3 DNA: TGTGCCAGCAGTGATTTGGACAGGGCCCTCGGATCCTACGAGCAGTACTTC
CDR3 protein: CASSDLDRALGSYEQYF

D gene: NA
clone size: NA
V gene: TRBV27
J gene: TRBJ2-2
CDR3 DNA: TGTGCCAGCAGTTTGGGGCAGAACACCGGGGAGCTGTTTTTT
CDR3 protein: CASSLGQNTGELFF

D gene: TRBD2
clone size: few
V gene: TRBV7-8
J gene: TRBJ2-2
CDR3 DNA: TGTGCCAGCAGCTTAGCTCTAGCGGGGTACACCGGGGAGCTGTTTTTT
CDR3 protein: CASSLALAGYTGELFF

D gene: TRBD1
clone size: NA
V gene: TRBV5-4
J gene: TRBJ2-7
CDR3 DNA: TGTGCCAGCAGAGGAACAGGGGGCGAGCAGTACTTC
CDR3 protein: CASRGTGGEQYF

D gene: NA
clone size: once
V gene: TRBV10-3
J gene: TRBJ2-7
CDR3 DNA: TGTGCCATCAGTGCCAGCTCCTACGAGCAGTACTTC
CDR3 protein: CAISASSYEQYF

D gene: NA
clone size: NA
V gene: TRBV28
J gene: TRBJ1-5
CDR3 DNA: TGTGCCAGCAGCCGAGAATATAGCAATCAGCCCCAGCATTTT
CDR3 protein: CASSREYSNQPQHF

D gene: NA
clone size: NA
V gene: TRBV5-1
J gene: TRBJ2-2
CDR3 DNA: TGCGCCAGCAGCCCCGACAGCACCGGGGAGCTGTTTTTT
CDR3 protein: CASSPDSTGELFF

D gene: NA
clone size: few
V gene: TRBV5-1
J gene: TRBJ1-6
CDR3 DNA: TGCGCCAGCAGCTTGCAGGGGCAATTGGGATCACCCCTCCACTTT
CDR3 protein: CASSLQGQLGSPLHF

D gene: TRBD2
clone size: NA
V gene: TRBV28
J gene: TRBJ2-1
CDR3 DNA: TGTGCCAGCAGTTTACTAGCGGGAAAAGCCTACAATGAGCAGTTCTTC
CDR3 protein: CASSLLAGKAYNEQFF

D gene: TRBD1
clone size: NA
V gene: TRBV19
J gene: TRBJ2-2
CDR3 DNA: TGTGCCAGTAGTAAAACCGGGACAGGGACCGGGGAGCTGTTTTTT
CDR3 protein: CASSKTGTGTGELFF

D gene: NA
clone size: NA
V gene: TRBV7-2
J gene: TRBJ1-3
CDR3 DNA: TGTGCCAGCAGCCCGGGGTTCTCTGGAAACACCATATATTTT
CDR3 protein: CASSPGFSGNTIYF